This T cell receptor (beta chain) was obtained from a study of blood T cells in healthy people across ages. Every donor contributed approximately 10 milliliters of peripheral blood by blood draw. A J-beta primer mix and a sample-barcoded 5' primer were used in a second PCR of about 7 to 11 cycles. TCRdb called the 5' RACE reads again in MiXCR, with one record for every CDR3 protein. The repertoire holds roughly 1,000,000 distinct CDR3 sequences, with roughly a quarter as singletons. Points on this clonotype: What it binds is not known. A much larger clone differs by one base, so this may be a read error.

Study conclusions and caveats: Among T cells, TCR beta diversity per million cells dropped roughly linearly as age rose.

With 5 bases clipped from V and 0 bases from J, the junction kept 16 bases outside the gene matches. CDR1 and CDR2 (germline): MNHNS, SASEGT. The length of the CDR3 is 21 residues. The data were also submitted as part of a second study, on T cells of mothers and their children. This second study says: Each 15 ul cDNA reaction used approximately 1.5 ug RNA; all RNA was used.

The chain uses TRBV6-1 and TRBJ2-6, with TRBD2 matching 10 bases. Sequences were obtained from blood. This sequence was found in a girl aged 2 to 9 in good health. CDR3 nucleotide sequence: TGTGCCAGCAGTCCCACCGGGAGCGGGGGGGGTCTTAGCTCTGGGGCCAACGTCCTGACTTTC. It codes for CASSPTGSGGGLSSGANVLTF.